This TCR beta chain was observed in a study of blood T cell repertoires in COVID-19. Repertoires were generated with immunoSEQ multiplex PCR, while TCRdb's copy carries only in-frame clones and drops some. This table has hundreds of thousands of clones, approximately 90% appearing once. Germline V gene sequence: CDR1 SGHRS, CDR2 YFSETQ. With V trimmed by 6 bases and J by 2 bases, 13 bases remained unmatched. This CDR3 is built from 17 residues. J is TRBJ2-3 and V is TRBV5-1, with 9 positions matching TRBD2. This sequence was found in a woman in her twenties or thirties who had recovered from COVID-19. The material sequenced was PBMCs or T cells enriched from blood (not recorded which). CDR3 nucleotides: TGCGCCAGCATGGGGTCGGGAGCGGGAGGCCCCACAGATACGCAGTATTTT. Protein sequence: CASMGSGAGGPTDTQYF.